This entry concerns a single T cell receptor (beta chain). Its specificity is not known. TCRdb's copy holds only in-frame clones and misses some; the assay was immunoSEQ multiplex PCR. Altogether some 140,000 clones are present, about 92% being singletons, with the ten largest covering more than 0.8%. This entry comes from a study of OX40 agonist ivuxolimab in advanced cancers. The overall study: Males comprised 70% to 90% of the group, whose mean age was roughly 60 years (range roughly 23 to 90).

General study points: Clonal expansion was seen in CD4+ and CD8+ blood T cells by week 6 at 0.1 to 3.0 mg/kg.

J gave up 2 bases and V 2 bases, and 6 bases lay outside the gene matches. Looked up from germline, CDR1 is SGHNT and CDR2 is YYREEE (reference sequence). The CDR3 runs to 15 residues. This TCR derives from an adult with an advanced solid tumor such as melanoma, head and neck, liver or kidney cancer. V gene TRBV5-4 combines with J gene TRBJ1-2; TRBD1 aligns across 7 bases. The starting material was CD4+ or CD8+ T cells sorted from blood, obtained in a trial of the OX40 agonist ivuxolimab. The chain's CDR3 is CASSFRTGANYGYTF. In DNA, the CDR3 is TGTGCCAGCAGCTTCCGGACAGGAGCCAACTATGGCTACACCTTC.